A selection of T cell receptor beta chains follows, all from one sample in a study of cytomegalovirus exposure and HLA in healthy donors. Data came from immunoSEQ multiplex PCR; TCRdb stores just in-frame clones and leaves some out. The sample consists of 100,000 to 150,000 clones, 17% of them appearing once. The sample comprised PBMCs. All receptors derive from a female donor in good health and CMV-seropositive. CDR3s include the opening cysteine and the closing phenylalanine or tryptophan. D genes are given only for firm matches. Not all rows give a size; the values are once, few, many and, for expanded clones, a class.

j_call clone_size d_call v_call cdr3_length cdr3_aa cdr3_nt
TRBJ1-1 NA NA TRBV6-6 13 CAIKPVQNTEAFF TGTGCCATCAAACCAGTCCAGAACACTGAAGCTTTCTTT
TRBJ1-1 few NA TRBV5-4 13 CASSFGKGTEAFF TGTGCCAGCAGCTTCGGGAAGGGTACTGAAGCTTTCTTT
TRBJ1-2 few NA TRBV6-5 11 CATAVGYGYTF TGTGCCACCGCGGTGGGCTATGGCTACACCTTC
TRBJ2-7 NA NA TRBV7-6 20 CASSLVPTTTGKRFAYEQYF TGTGCCAGCAGCTTAGTTCCAACGACAACAGGGAAGAGATTCGCCTACGAGCAGTACTTC
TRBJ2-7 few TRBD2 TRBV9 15 CASSVEAGSVKEQYF TGTGCCAGCAGCGTAGAAGCGGGGTCCGTAAAAGAGCAGTACTTC
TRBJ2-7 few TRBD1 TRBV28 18 CASSLGTGGSTFSHEQYF TGTGCCAGCAGTTTGGGAACAGGGGGCTCGACCTTTAGCCACGAGCAGTACTTC
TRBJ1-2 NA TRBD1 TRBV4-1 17 CASSQEGTGGDKSGYTF TGCGCCAGCAGCCAAGAAGGGACAGGGGGCGATAAAAGCGGCTACACCTTC
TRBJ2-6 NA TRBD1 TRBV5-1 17 CASRITTGSPGANVLTF TGCGCCAGCAGGATCACGACAGGGTCCCCTGGGGCCAACGTCCTGACTTTC
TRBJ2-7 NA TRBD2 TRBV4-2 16 CASSKALAGSYYEQYF TGTGCCAGCAGCAAAGCCCTAGCGGGTAGTTATTACGAGCAGTACTTC
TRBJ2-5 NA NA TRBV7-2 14 CASSPHPGKETQYF TGTGCCAGCAGCCCCCATCCCGGTAAAGAGACCCAGTACTTC
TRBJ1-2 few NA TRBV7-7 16 CASSLEGGPGEIGYTF TGTGCTAGCAGCTTAGAAGGAGGGCCGGGGGAAATTGGCTACACCTTC
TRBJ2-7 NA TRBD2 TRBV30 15 CAWSVQAGVSYEQYF TGTGCCTGGAGTGTACAAGCGGGGGTCTCCTACGAGCAGTACTTC
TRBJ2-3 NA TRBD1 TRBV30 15 CAWSVWDRSTDTQYF TGTGCCTGGAGTGTGTGGGACAGAAGCACAGATACTCAGTATTTT
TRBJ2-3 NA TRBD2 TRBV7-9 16 CASSPRTSGGVGTQYF TGTGCCAGCAGCCCAAGGACTAGCGGGGGGGTAGGTACGCAGTATTTT
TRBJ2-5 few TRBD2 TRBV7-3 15 CASSLNSGIRETQYF TGTGCCAGCAGCTTAAATAGCGGGATCAGAGAGACCCAGTACTTC
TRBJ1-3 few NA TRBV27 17 CASSSRSSLFSGNTIYF TGTGCCAGCAGTTCGAGGAGTTCTCTTTTCTCTGGAAACACCATATATTTT
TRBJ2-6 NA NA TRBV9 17 CASSVGAGNSGANVLTF TGTGCCAGCAGCGTAGGGGCAGGGAATTCTGGGGCCAACGTCCTGACTTTC
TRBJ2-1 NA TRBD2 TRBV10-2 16 CASSTGTSKGYNEQFF TGCGCCAGCAGCACCGGGACTAGCAAGGGGTACAATGAGCAGTTCTTC
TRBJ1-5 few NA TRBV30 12 CAWSTGGQPQHF TGTGCCTGGAGTACCGGAGGACAGCCCCAGCATTTT
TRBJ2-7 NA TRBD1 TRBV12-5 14 CASGARGPRDEQYF TGTGCTAGTGGGGCTAGGGGGCCTCGGGACGAGCAGTACTTC
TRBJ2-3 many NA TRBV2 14 CASSEGSGTDTQYF TGTGCCAGCAGTGAGGGTAGCGGCACAGATACGCAGTATTTT
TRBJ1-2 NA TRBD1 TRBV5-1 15 CASSLFTGDHYGYTF TGCGCCAGCAGCTTGTTTACAGGGGACCACTATGGCTACACCTTC
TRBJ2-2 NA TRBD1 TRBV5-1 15 CASSLGPGGSGELFF TGCGCCAGCAGCTTGGGTCCAGGGGGATCCGGGGAGCTGTTTTTT
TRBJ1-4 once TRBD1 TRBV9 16 CASSAGQESTNEKLFF TGTGCCAGCAGCGCCGGACAGGAATCAACTAATGAAAAACTGTTTTTT
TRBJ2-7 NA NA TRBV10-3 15 CAISLGGGMHYEQYF TGTGCCATCAGCTTAGGAGGCGGGATGCACTACGAGCAGTACTTC
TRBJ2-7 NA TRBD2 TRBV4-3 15 CASSPAAGGGREQYF TGCGCCAGCAGCCCAGCCGCGGGGGGGGGTCGCGAGCAGTACTTC
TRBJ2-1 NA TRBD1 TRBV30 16 CAWSVPSSTGGREQFF TGTGCCTGGAGTGTCCCGAGCTCCACAGGGGGCCGGGAGCAGTTCTTC
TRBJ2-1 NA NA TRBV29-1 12 CSVGRGGNEQFF TGCAGCGTTGGGCGGGGAGGAAATGAGCAGTTCTTC
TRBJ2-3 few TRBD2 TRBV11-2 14 CASSQNSGADTQYF TGTGCCAGCAGCCAAAACAGCGGGGCAGATACGCAGTATTTT
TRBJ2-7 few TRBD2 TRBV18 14 CASQSSGGSYEQYF TGTGCCAGCCAATCTAGCGGAGGATCCTACGAGCAGTACTTC
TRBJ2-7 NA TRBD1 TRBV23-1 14 CATQGDRSPYEQYF TGCGCCACCCAAGGGGACAGGTCCCCCTACGAGCAGTACTTC
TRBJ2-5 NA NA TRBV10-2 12 CASGTGIETQYF TGCGCCAGCGGAACAGGGATCGAGACCCAGTACTTC
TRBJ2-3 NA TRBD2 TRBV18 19 CASSPPRLAGGSSTDTQYF TGTGCCAGCTCACCACCTAGGCTAGCGGGGGGCTCGAGCACAGATACGCAGTATTTT
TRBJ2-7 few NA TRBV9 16 CASSYGFAGPSYEQYF TGTGCCAGCAGCTACGGGTTTGCGGGGCCCTCCTACGAGCAGTACTTC
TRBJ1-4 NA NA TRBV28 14 CASSLFLTNEKLFF TGTGCCAGCAGTTTATTCCTAACTAATGAAAAACTGTTTTTT
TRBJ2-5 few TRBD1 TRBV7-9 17 CASSLGSGGEWQETQYF TGTGCCAGCAGCTTAGGTTCAGGGGGCGAATGGCAAGAGACCCAGTACTTC
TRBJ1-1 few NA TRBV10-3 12 CAISFGVSEAFF TGTGCCATCAGCTTCGGGGTGTCGGAAGCTTTCTTT
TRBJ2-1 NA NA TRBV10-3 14 CAITERGGMDEQFF TGTGCCATCACCGAAAGGGGAGGTATGGATGAGCAGTTCTTC
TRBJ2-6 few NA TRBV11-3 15 CASSQGGSGANVLTF TGTGCCAGCAGTCAAGGGGGCTCTGGGGCCAACGTCCTGACTTTC
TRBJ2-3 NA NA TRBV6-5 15 CASSRPPPLTDTQYF TGTGCCAGCAGCCGCCCCCCCCCACTAACAGATACGCAGTATTTT
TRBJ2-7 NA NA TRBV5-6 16 CASSLPEETGTYEQYF TGTGCCAGCAGCTTGCCCGAAGAGACAGGAACCTACGAGCAGTACTTC
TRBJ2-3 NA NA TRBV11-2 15 CASSLTRSSTDTQYF TGTGCCAGCAGCTTAACACGATCAAGCACAGATACGCAGTATTTT
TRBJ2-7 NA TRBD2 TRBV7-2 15 CASSLGLAGIYEQYF TGTGCCAGCAGCCTCGGACTAGCGGGTATATACGAGCAGTACTTC
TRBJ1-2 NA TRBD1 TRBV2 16 CASSRGQGTLNYGYTF TGTGCCAGCAGCCGTGGACAGGGCACACTGAACTATGGCTACACCTTC
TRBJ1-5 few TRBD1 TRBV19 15 CASSQGASSNQPQHF TGTGCCAGTAGTCAGGGGGCATCGAGCAATCAGCCCCAGCATTTT
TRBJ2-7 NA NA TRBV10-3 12 CAISESDSERGF TGTGCCATCAGTGAGTCGGACAGTGAACGTGGGTTC
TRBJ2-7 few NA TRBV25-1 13 CASSEFKLQEQYF TGTGCCAGCAGTGAATTTAAGCTACAGGAGCAGTACTTC